This T cell receptor beta chain was found in a study of T cells after yellow fever vaccination. This clonotype was found many times. MiXCR, run by TCRdb on the 5' RACE reads, gives a single entry per CDR3 protein. The data contain about 300,000 distinct CDR3 sequences, about 4% of them singletons. The CDR3 is made up of 13 amino acids. Germline V gene lookup returns CDR1 SGHTA and CDR2 FQGNSA. The ends were cut back, 8 bases at V and 5 bases at J, with 12 bases in the middle. V gene TRBV7-2 combines with J gene TRBJ2-2, with D possibly matching TRBD1 (5 bases). The receptor was derived from a man between 18 and 29 years old who received the YFV17D yellow fever vaccine. The material was PBMCs, obtained 5 days after the yellow fever booster vaccination. CDR3 sequence (DNA): TGTGCCAGCTGCAGGGATCCGACCGGGGAGCTGTTTTTT. Its protein product is CASCRDPTGELFF.